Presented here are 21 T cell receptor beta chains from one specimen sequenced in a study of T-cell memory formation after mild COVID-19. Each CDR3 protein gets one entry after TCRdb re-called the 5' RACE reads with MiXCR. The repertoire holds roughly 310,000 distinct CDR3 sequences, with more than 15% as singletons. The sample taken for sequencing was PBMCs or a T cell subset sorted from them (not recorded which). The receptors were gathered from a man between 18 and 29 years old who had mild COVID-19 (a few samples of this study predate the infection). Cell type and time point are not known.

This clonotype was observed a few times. The CDR3 spells CASFPDSQVNEQFF. The CDR3 nucleotides read TGCGCCAGCTTCCCGGACTCACAGGTGAATGAGCAGTTCTTC. The rearrangement uses TRBV5-1 and TRBJ2-1; the D gene could be TRBD1 or TRBD2 (5 bases each). The CDR3 has 14 residues. Trimming shortened V by 7 bases and J by 7 bases, and 18 bases separated the two germline ends. The germline V gene encodes CDR1 SGHRS and CDR2 YFSETQ.

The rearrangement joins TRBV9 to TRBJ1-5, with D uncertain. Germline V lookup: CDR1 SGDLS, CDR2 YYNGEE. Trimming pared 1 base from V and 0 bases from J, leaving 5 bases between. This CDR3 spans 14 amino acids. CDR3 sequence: CASSVTDSNQPQHF. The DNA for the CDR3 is TGTGCCAGCAGCGTAACAGATAGCAATCAGCCCCAGCATTTT.

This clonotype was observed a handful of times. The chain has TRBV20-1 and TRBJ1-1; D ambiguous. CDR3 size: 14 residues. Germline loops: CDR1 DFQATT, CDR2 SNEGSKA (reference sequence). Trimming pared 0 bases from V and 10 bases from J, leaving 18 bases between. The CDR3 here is CSARDAGRALGAFF. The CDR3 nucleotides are TGCAGTGCTAGAGATGCGGGGAGGGCCCTGGGAGCTTTCTTT.

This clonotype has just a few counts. The CDR3 DNA reads TGTGCCAGCAGGTTCCGGGGGAGTGGAGAGACCCAGTACTTC. It translates to CASRFRGSGETQYF. V gene TRBV12-3 or TRBV12-4 combines with J gene TRBJ2-5; maybe TRBD2 (6 bases). This CDR3 has 14 residues. Trimming took 6 bases from V and 4 from J, leaving 15 bases between them.

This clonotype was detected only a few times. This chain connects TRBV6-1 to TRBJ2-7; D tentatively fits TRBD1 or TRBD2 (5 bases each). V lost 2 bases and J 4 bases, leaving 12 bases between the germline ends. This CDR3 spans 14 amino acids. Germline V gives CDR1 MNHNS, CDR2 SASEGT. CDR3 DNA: TGTGCCAGCAGTGAATATTTGGGACCGTACGAGCAGTACGTC. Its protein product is CASSEYLGPYEQYV.

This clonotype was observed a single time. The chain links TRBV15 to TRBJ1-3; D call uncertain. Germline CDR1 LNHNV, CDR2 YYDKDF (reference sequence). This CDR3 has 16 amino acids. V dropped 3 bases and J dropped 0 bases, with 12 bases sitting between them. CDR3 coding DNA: TGTGCCACCAGCAGTTTACTGGGCCTCTCTGGAAACACCATATATTTT. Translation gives CATSSLLGLSGNTIYF. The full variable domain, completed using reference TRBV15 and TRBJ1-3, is DAMVIQNPRYQVTQFGKPVTLSCSQTLNHNVMYWYQQKSSQAPKLLFHYYDKDFNNEADTPDNFQSRRPNTSFCFLDIRSPGLGDTAMYLCATSSLLGLSGNTIYFGEGSWLTVV.

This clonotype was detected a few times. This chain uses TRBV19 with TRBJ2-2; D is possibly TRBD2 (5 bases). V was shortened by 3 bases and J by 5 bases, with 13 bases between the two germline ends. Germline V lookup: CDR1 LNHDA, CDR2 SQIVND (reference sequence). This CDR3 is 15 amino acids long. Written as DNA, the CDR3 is TGTGCCAGTAGTATCCGGGAATTGATAACCGGGGAGCTGTTTTTT. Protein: CASSIRELITGELFF.

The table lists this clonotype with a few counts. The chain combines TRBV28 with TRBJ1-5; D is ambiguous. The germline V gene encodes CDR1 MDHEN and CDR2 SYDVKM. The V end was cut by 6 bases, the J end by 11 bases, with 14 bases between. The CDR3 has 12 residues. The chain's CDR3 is CASSRLLLAQHF. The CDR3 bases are TGTGCCAGCAGCCGACTACTGCTGGCCCAGCATTTT. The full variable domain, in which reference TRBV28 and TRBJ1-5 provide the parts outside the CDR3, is DVKVTQSSRYLVKRTGEKVFLECVQDMDHENMFWYRQDPGLGLRLIYFSYDVKMKEKGDIPEGYSVSREKKERFSLILESASTNQTSMYLCASSRLLLAQHFGDGTRLSIL.

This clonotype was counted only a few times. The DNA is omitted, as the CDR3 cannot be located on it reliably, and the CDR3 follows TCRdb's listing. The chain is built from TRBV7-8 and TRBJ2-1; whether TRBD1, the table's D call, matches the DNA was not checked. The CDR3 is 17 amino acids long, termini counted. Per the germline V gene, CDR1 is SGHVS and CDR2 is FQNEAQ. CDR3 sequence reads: CASSADREGNFGNEQFF.

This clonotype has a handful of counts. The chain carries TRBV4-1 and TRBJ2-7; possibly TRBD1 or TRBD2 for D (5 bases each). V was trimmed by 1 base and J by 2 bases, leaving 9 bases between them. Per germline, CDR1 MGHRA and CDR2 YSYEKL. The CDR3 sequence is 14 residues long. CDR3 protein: CASSQVQGPYEQYF. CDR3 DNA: TGCGCCAGCAGCCAAGTGCAGGGACCCTACGAGCAGTACTTC.

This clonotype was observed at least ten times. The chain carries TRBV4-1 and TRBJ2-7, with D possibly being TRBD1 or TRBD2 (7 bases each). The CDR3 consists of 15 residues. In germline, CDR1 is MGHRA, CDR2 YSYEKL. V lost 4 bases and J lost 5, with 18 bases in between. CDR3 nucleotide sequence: TGCGCCAGCAGCCTTAGGGAGGGGGCGCATGACGAGCAGTACGTC. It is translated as CASSLREGAHDEQYV.

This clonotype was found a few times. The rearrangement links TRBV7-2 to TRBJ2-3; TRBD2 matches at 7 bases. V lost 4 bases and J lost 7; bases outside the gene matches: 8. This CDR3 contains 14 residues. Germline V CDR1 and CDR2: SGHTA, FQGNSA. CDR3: CASSSVRGGYTQYF. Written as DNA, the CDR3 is TGTGCCAGCAGCTCCGTAAGGGGAGGGTATACGCAGTATTTT.

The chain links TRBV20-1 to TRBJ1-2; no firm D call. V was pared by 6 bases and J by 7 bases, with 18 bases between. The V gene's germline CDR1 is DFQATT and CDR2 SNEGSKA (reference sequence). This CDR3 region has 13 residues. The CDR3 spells CSAHLGTLGGYTF. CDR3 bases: TGCAGTGCCCACCTAGGAACACTTGGTGGCTACACCTTC.

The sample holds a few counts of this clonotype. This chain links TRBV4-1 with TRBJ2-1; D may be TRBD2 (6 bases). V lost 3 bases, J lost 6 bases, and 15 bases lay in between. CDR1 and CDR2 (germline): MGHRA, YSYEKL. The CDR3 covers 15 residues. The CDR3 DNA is TGCGCCAGCAGCCACCGGGACTCGCTCGTCAATGAGCAGTTCTTC. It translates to CASSHRDSLVNEQFF.

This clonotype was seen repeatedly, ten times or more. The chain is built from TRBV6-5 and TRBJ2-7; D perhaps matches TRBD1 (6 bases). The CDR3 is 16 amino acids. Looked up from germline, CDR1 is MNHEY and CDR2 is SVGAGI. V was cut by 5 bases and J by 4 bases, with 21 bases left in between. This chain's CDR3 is CASSVINRRGSYEQYF. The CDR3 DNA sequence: TGTGCCAGCAGTGTTATCAACCGCAGGGGTTCGTACGAGCAGTACTTC.

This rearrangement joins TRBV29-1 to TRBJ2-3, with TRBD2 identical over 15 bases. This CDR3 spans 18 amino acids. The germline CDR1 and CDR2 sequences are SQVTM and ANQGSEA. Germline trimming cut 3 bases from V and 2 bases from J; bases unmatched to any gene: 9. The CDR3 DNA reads TGCAGCGTTGAGAGACCAGGACTAGCGGGGGGGACCACAGATACGCAGTATTTT. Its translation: CSVERPGLAGGTTDTQYF.

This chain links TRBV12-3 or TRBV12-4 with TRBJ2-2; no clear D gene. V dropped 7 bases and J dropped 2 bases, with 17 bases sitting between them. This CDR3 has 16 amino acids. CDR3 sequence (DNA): TGTGCCAGCAACCGCCGTCAAGCGATTAACACCGGGGAGCTGTTTTTT. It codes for CASNRRQAINTGELFF.

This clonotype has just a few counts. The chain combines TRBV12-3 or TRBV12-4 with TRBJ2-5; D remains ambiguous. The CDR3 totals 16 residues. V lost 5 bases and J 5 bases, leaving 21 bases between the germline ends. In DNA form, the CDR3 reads TGTGCCAGCAGTCCATATGGGTTATCGGGCGGTGAGACCCAGTACTTC. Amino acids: CASSPYGLSGGETQYF.

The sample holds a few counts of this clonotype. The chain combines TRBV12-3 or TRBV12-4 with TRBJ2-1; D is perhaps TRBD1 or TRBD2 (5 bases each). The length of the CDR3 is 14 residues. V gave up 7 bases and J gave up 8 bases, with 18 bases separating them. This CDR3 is CASKRRRGDHEQFF. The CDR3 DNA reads TGTGCCAGCAAGCGGAGAAGGGGTGACCATGAGCAGTTCTTC.

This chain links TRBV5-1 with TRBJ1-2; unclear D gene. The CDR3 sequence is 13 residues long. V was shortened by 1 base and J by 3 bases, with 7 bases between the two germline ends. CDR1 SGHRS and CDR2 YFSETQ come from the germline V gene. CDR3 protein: CASSLNGDYGYTF. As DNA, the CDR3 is TGCGCCAGCAGCTTGAACGGGGACTATGGCTACACCTTC.

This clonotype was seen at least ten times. CDR3 region: CSVELAGPYNEQFF. CDR3 DNA: TGCAGCGTTGAATTAGCGGGACCCTACAATGAGCAGTTCTTC. The chain combines TRBV29-1 with TRBJ2-1; 8 bases align to TRBD2. The germline V gene has CDR1 SQVTM and CDR2 ANQGSEA. The CDR3 spans 14 residues. The J segment lost 2 bases and the V segment lost 2 bases, leaving 2 bases of the junction unmatched.